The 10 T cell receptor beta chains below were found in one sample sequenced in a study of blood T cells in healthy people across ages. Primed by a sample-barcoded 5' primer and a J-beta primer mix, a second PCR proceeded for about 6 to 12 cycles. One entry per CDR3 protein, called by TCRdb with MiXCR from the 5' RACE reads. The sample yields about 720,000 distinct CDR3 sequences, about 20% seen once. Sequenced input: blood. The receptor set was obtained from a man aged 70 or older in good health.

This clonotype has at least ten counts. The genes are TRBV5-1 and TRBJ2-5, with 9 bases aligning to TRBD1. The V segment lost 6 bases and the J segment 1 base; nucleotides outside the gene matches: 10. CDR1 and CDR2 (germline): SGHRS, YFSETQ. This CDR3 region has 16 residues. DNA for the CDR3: TGCGCCAGCACCGAAATCGGACAGGGGATCCAAGAGACCCAGTACTTC. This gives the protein CASTEIGQGIQETQYF.

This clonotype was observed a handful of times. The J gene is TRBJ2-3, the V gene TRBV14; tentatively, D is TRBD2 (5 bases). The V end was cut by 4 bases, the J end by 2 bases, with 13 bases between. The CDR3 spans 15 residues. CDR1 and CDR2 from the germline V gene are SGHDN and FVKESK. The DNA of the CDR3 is TGTGCCAGCAGCCCCATTAGCGTATCCACAGATACGCAGTATTTT. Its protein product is CASSPISVSTDTQYF.

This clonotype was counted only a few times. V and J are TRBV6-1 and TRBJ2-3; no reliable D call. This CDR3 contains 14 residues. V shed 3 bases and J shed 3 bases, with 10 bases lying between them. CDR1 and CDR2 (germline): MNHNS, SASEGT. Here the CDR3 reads CASSERLRTDTQYF. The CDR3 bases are TGTGCCAGCAGTGAGAGGCTTCGGACAGATACGCAGTATTTT.

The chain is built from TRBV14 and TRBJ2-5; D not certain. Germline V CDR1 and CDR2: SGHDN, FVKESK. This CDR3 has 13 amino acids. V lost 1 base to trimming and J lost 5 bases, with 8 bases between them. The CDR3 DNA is TGTGCCAGCAGCCAAGGGACGTTCGAGACCCAGTACTTC. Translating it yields CASSQGTFETQYF.

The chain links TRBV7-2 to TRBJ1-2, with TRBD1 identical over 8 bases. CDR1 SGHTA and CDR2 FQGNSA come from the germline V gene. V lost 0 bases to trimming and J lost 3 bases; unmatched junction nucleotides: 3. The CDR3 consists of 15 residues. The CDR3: CASSLAPGGYYGYTF. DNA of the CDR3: TGTGCCAGCAGCTTAGCGCCAGGGGGCTACTATGGCTACACCTTC.

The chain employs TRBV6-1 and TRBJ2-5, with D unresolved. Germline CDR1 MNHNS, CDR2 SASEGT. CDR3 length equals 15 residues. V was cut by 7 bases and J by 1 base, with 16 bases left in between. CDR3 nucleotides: TGTGCCAGCAAATCCCCGAGGCTGACCCAAGAGACCCAGTACTTC. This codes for CASKSPRLTQETQYF.

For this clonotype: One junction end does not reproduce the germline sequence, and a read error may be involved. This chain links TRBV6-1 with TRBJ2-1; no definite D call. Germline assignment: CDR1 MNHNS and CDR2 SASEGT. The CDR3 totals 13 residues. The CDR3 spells CAGSTLVIDEQFF. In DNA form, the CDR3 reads TGTGCCGGCAGTACCCTAGTGATCGATGAGCAGTTCTTC.

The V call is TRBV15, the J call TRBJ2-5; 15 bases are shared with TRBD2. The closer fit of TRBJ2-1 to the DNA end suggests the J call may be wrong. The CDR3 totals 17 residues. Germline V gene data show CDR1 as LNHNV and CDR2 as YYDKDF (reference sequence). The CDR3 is CATSRGLAGGKANEQFF. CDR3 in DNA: TGTGCCACCAGCAGGGGACTAGCGGGAGGAAAGGCGAATGAGCAGTTCTTC.

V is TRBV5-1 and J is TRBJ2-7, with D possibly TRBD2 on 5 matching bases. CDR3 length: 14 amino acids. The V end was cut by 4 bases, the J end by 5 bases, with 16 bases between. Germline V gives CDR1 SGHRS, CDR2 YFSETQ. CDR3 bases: TGCGCCAGCAGCCGTTCTGGACTCTCGGACGAGCAGTACTTC. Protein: CASSRSGLSDEQYF.

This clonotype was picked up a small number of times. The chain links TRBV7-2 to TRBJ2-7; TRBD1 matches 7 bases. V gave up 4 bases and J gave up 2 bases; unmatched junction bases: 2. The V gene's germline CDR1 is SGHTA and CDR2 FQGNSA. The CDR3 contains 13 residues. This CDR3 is CASSSTGPYEQYF. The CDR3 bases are TGTGCCAGCAGCTCGACAGGGCCCTACGAGCAGTACTTC.